This T cell receptor beta chain was found in a study of T cells in localized non-small cell lung cancer. The germline V gene has CDR1 MDHEN and CDR2 SYDVKM. The V and J ends lost 2 bases and 6 bases respectively, with 16 bases between them. The CDR3 runs to 16 residues. Data came from immunoSEQ multiplex PCR; TCRdb stores just in-frame clones and leaves some out. The sample consists of around 130,000 clones, 80% to 90% of them appearing once. The sequencing used peripheral blood, collected before any cancer treatment. The chain employs TRBV28 and TRBJ1-4; D might be TRBD1 (6 bases). The sequence derives from a female donor of 60 years or more with stage I lung adenocarcinoma. The CDR3 reads CASSLGLGGLDEKLFF. In DNA form, the CDR3 reads TGTGCCAGCAGTTTAGGTCTGGGGGGGCTTGATGAAAAACTGTTTTTT.